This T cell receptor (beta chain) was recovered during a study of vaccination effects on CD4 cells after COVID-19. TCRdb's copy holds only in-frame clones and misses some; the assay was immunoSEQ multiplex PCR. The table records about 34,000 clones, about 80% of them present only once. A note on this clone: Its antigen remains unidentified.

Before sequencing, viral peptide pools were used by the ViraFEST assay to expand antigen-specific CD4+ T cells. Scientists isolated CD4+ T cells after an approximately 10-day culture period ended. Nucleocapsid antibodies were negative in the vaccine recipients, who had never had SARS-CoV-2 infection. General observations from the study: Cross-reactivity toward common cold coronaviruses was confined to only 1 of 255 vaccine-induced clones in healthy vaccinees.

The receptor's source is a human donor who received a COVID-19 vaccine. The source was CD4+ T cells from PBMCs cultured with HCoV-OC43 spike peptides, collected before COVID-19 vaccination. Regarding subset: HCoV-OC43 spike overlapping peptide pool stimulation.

CDR3 nucleotide sequence: TGTGCCAGCAGCTTGGCAGCCAGCGGGGGCCTTTTGTTCTTC. It translates to CASSLAASGGLLFF. This chain uses TRBV5-6 with TRBJ2-1, with 8 bases identical to TRBD2. This CDR3 comprises 14 residues. Trimming cost V 0 bases and J 15 bases; bases outside gene matches: 11. The germline V gene encodes CDR1 SGHDT and CDR2 YYEEEE.